Below, 32 T cell receptor beta chains from the same sample are listed, as sequenced in a study of HIV-infected patients and healthy controls. No cell fractionation was done, so the repertoire covers all unsorted peripheral blood T cells. cDNA was made from around 0.45 ug RNA using alpha and beta constant primers. Using multiplexing indices, alpha and beta chain libraries were generated apart by chain-specific third strand synthesis. TCRdb analysed the 5' RACE reads with MiXCR anew, one entry per CDR3 protein. The sample lists around 21,000 distinct CDR3 sequences; 8.9% were seen once. Sequenced input: blood. The receptors were sampled from an adult in good health.

This clonotype was picked up many times. The chain links TRBV5-1 to TRBJ2-1; TRBD2 matches 10 bases. This CDR3 comprises 15 residues. V was pared by 3 bases and J by 4 bases, with 4 bases of the junction left unmatched. Germline V gene data show CDR1 as SGHRS and CDR2 as YFSETQ. The CDR3 reads CASSYGLAAYNEQFF. CDR3 coding DNA: TGCGCCAGCAGCTACGGACTAGCGGCGTACAATGAGCAGTTCTTC.

This clonotype was detected ten times or more. The V gene is TRBV19, the J gene TRBJ1-2; D gene ambiguous. V dropped 5 bases and J dropped 6 bases, with 7 bases sitting between them. Germline V gives CDR1 LNHDA, CDR2 SQIVND (reference sequence). The CDR3 is 11 residues long. For the CDR3, the DNA is TGTGCCAGTAGTGCGGTAAATGGCTACACCTTC. Translating it yields CASSAVNGYTF.

Ten or more counts support this clonotype. The chain uses TRBV28 and TRBJ1-5; D is unresolved. Germline V lookup: CDR1 MDHEN, CDR2 SYDVKM. The CDR3 has 15 residues. Between the trimmed V and J ends, which lost 2 bases and 2 bases, there was a span of 10 bases. In DNA form, the CDR3 reads TGTGCCAGCAGTTTACGCAATTTGGGCAATCAGCCCCAGCATTTT. Its protein product is CASSLRNLGNQPQHF.

This clonotype appeared many times. The CDR3 DNA reads TGTGCCAGCAGCTTAGTGGGGACAGGGGTTCTCAATGAGCAGTTCTTC. Protein: CASSLVGTGVLNEQFF. V is TRBV7-2 and J is TRBJ2-1, with TRBD1 identical over 10 bases. The V segment lost 1 base and the J segment 6 bases; nucleotides outside the gene matches: 6. The CDR3 has 16 residues. Germline CDR1 SGHTA, CDR2 FQGNSA.

This clonotype was detected ten times or more. The rearrangement joins TRBV4-3 to TRBJ1-1; 8 bases map to TRBD1. The CDR3 consists of 13 residues. Unmatched junction bases numbered 9, after V lost 4 bases and J lost 11 bases. The V gene's germline CDR1 is LGHNA and CDR2 YSLEER. The CDR3 region is CASSPNRDRMAFF. The CDR3 DNA reads as TGCGCCAGCAGCCCCAACCGGGACAGGATGGCTTTCTTT.

The CDR3 bases are TGTGCCAGCAGCTTAGCGCTAGCGGGGAGCACAGATACGCAGTATTTT. Protein product: CASSLALAGSTDTQYF. This chain joins TRBV7-6 and TRBJ2-3; the match to TRBD2 covers 9 bases. The junction had 1 base not matched to a gene; V was cut back by 0 bases and J by 0 bases. Germline values: CDR1 SGHVS, CDR2 FNYEAQ. The length of the CDR3 is 16 residues.

This clonotype was recorded at least ten times. The rearrangement joins TRBV19 to TRBJ2-5, with D unclear. The V gene's germline CDR1 is LNHDA and CDR2 SQIVND (reference sequence). The CDR3 runs to 20 residues. V lost 5 bases and J lost 7, with 35 bases in between. CDR3: CASSPRPFRDGSPDLGTQYF. DNA of the CDR3: TGTGCCAGTAGTCCTAGACCCTTCAGAGACGGATCCCCCGATTTGGGGACCCAGTACTTC.

J is TRBJ2-5 and V is TRBV5-1; D is possibly TRBD2 (6 bases). The length of the CDR3 is 17 residues. With 5 bases removed from V and 4 bases from J, the gap between germline ends came to 24 bases. Germline CDR1 reads SGHRS; CDR2 reads YFSETQ. Here the CDR3 reads CASRKMEGPTALETQYF. The CDR3 bases are TGCGCCAGCAGGAAAATGGAGGGTCCCACAGCATTAGAGACCCAGTACTTC.

This clonotype occurred many times. The gene calls are TRBV20-1 and TRBJ2-1, with D maybe TRBD2 (6 bases). Germline-derived CDR1 and CDR2 are DFQATT and SNEGSKA (reference sequence). Trimming took 4 bases from V and 2 from J, leaving 18 bases between them. The CDR3 is made up of 16 amino acids. The CDR3 DNA is TGCAGTGCTACCCTGGGGTTTAGCGGACCCTACAATGAGCAGTTCTTC. It yields the protein CSATLGFSGPYNEQFF.

V and J are TRBV4-2 and TRBJ2-7, with D possibly matching TRBD2 (7 bases). Trimming took off 0 bases at V and 2 bases at J, with 11 bases between the two ends. CDR3 size: 15 residues. Germline assignment: CDR1 LGHNA and CDR2 YNFKEQ. The CDR3 sequence: CASSQERRGPYEQYF. The DNA of the CDR3 is TGTGCCAGCAGCCAAGAACGGCGGGGGCCCTACGAGCAGTACTTC.

Ten or more counts support this clonotype. This chain links TRBV12-3 or TRBV12-4 with TRBJ2-5; D is possibly TRBD1 (6 bases). The CDR3 has 14 amino acids. V shed 7 bases and J shed 6 bases, with 18 bases lying between them. CDR3 bases: TGTGCCAGCACCAGAGATCAGGGACAAAAGACCCAGTACTTC. Translating it yields CASTRDQGQKTQYF.

This sequence joins TRBV7-9 and TRBJ2-1; the D call may be TRBD1 or TRBD2 (5 bases each). V was clipped by 10 bases and J by 4 bases, with 14 bases between them. From germline, CDR1 is SEHNR and CDR2 FQNEAQ (reference sequence). The CDR3 runs 13 residues. The CDR3 DNA is TGTGCCACCTCCGGGACCGAGTACAATGAGCAGTTCTTC. Translated: CATSGTEYNEQFF.

This clonotype was counted at least ten times. This chain connects TRBV7-9 to TRBJ1-5; 7 bases are a match to TRBD1. Germline trimming cut 5 bases from V and 2 bases from J; bases unmatched to any gene: 6. Germline CDR1 and CDR2: SEHNR and FQNEAQ (reference sequence). This CDR3 spans 15 amino acids. As DNA, the CDR3 is TGTGCCAGCAGCACAACAGGGGTTGGCAATCAGCCCCAGCATTTT. Protein product: CASSTTGVGNQPQHF.

This clonotype is labeled medium-sized. The J gene is TRBJ1-2, the V gene TRBV12-3 or TRBV12-4, with 7 bases lining up with TRBD1. CDR3 length: 13 residues. The V gene end was trimmed by 6 bases and the J gene end by 6 bases; junction bases not matched to a gene: 7. CDR3 nucleotides: TGTGCCAGCAGGCCACAGGGGACAGATGGCTACACCTTC. Amino acids: CASRPQGTDGYTF.

This clonotype was found many times. V is TRBV7-2 and J is TRBJ2-7; perhaps TRBD1 as D (7 bases). CDR3 size: 14 residues. V was shortened by 5 bases and J by 4 bases, with 15 bases between the two germline ends. Germline loops: CDR1 SGHTA, CDR2 FQGNSA. The CDR3 loop reads CASSPQGGPYEQYF. CDR3 in DNA: TGTGCCAGCAGCCCGCAGGGGGGCCCGTACGAGCAGTACTTC.

The V call is TRBV6-1, the J call TRBJ2-3; D is possibly TRBD1 or TRBD2 (5 bases each). The V end was cut by 1 base, the J end by 0 bases, with 8 bases between. Germline CDR1 and CDR2: MNHNS and SASEGT. This CDR3 spans 15 amino acids. The DNA for the CDR3 is TGTGCCAGCAGTGAAGACAGGACTAGCACAGATACGCAGTATTTT. Protein: CASSEDRTSTDTQYF.

This clonotype is judged medium-sized. CDR3 bases: TGTGCCAGCAGTCCCCCTCCCCTAGTCCAGCCCCAGCATTTT. It translates to CASSPPPLVQPQHF. V usage is TRBV28 and J usage is TRBJ1-5; D ambiguous. Germline assignment: CDR1 MDHEN and CDR2 SYDVKM. This CDR3 comprises 14 residues. V was cut by 5 bases and J by 7 bases, with 15 bases left in between.

This chain uses TRBV18 with TRBJ2-1; D remains ambiguous. Between the trimmed V and J ends, which lost 3 bases and 13 bases, there was a span of 13 bases. The length of the CDR3 is 12 residues. Germline CDR1 KGHSH, CDR2 LQKENI. The CDR3 reads CASSPPRERQFF. The CDR3, as DNA: TGTGCCAGCTCACCGCCCCGAGAGCGACAGTTCTTC.

This clonotype was seen ten or more times. The CDR3 region has the DNA TGTGCCAGCAGTTCCAACATCCGTGCAGATACGCAGTATTTT. This translates into CASSSNIRADTQYF. This chain links TRBV6-2 or TRBV6-3 with TRBJ2-3, with D unresolved. The V gene's germline CDR1 is MNHEY and CDR2 SVGEGT. The CDR3 length is 14 residues. The ends were cut back, 4 bases at V and 4 bases at J, with 12 bases in the middle.

This clonotype occurred many times. This CDR3 reads CASSRIAGAQETQYF. Here the CDR3 DNA reads TGTGCCAGCAGTCGGATAGCGGGGGCCCAAGAGACCCAGTACTTC. This chain joins TRBV6-1 and TRBJ2-5, with 9 bases identical to TRBD2. Germline assignment: CDR1 MNHNS and CDR2 SASEGT. Trimming cost V 5 bases and J 1 base; bases outside gene matches: 5. The CDR3 is 15 amino acids.

The sample holds many counts of this clonotype. This rearrangement joins TRBV5-1 to TRBJ1-1, with 7 bases that match TRBD1. The CDR3 spans 14 residues. CDR1 SGHRS and CDR2 YFSETQ come from the germline V gene. J was trimmed by 1 base and V by 7 bases; bases with no gene match: 7. The CDR3 loop reads CASRKTGANTEAFF. The CDR3 nucleotides read TGCGCCAGCCGTAAAACAGGGGCGAACACTGAAGCTTTCTTT.

This clonotype came up a few times. V gene TRBV7-2 combines with J gene TRBJ2-5, with TRBD1 matching over 8 bases. Trimming took 6 bases from V and 1 from J; bases not matched to a gene: 13. The CDR3 length is 17 residues. The germline V gene encodes CDR1 SGHTA and CDR2 FQGNSA. CDR3 nucleotides: TGTGCCAGCAGTTACGCATCGGACAGGGTTCTCCAAGAGACCCAGTACTTC. As protein: CASSYASDRVLQETQYF.

The chain links TRBV28 to TRBJ1-2; D gene ambiguous. Germline CDR1 MDHEN, CDR2 SYDVKM. V was clipped by 5 bases and J by 2 bases, with 12 bases between them. There are 14 residues in the CDR3. CDR3 bases: TGTGCCAGCAGTCCCATAGGTCCCAACTATGGCTACACCTTC. It is translated as CASSPIGPNYGYTF.

In regard to this clonotype: This may stem from a read error, because a much larger clone lies one nucleotide away. This chain connects TRBV27 to TRBJ1-5, with D maybe TRBD1 (5 bases). CDR1 is MNHEY, CDR2 SMNVEV, per germline (reference sequence). The V and J ends lost 2 bases and 11 bases respectively, with 13 bases between them. CDR3 length: 13 amino acids. The CDR3 sequence is CASSLRPGLSQHF. CDR3 bases: TGTGCCAGCAGTTTAAGGCCAGGGCTGTCCCAGCATTTT.

This clonotype was recorded at least ten times. The chain recombines TRBV2 with TRBJ1-2; TRBD1 matches 9 bases. This CDR3 comprises 17 residues. Germline CDR1 is SNHLY and CDR2 is FYNNEI. V trimming: 6 bases; J trimming: 7 bases; junction bases outside the gene matches: 18. The CDR3 nucleotides read TGTGCCAGCAGCCAAACGGCCGGGACAGGGTCAAAACTTGGCTACACCTTC. Encoded protein: CASSQTAGTGSKLGYTF.

Many counts were recorded for this clonotype. This chain uses TRBV11-2 with TRBJ1-5, with a possible D match to TRBD1 (5 bases). The V gene lost 2 bases and the J gene lost 3 bases, with 8 bases spanning the gap. Per germline, CDR1 SGHAT and CDR2 FQNNGV. There are 14 residues in the CDR3. The CDR3 nucleotides read TGTGCCAGCAGCTTAAGGGGAAACAATCAGCCCCAGCATTTT. Translation: CASSLRGNNQPQHF.

This chain uses TRBV2 with TRBJ2-3; 13 positions match TRBD2. With 2 bases clipped from V and 2 bases from J, the junction kept 22 bases outside the gene matches. The CDR3 covers 23 residues. Germline V gene data show CDR1 as SNHLY and CDR2 as FYNNEI. CDR3 nucleotide sequence: TGTGCCAGCAGTGAACCGCGAACCCTGTTGACTAGCGGGAGGCCGGGTACCACAGATACGCAGTATTTT. Its protein is CASSEPRTLLTSGRPGTTDTQYF.

The J gene is TRBJ2-3, the V gene TRBV27; 7 positions match TRBD2. The CDR3 totals 16 residues. J was trimmed by 3 bases and V by 3 bases; bases with no gene match: 9. Germline assignment: CDR1 MNHEY and CDR2 SMNVEV (reference sequence). The CDR3 coding sequence is TGTGCCAGCAGTTTCCCCGCGGGAGTGGGGACAGATACGCAGTATTTT. This sequence encodes CASSFPAGVGTDTQYF.

This clonotype came up many times. This chain links TRBV29-1 with TRBJ1-1, with D possibly matching TRBD1 (5 bases). The germline gives CDR1 SQVTM, CDR2 ANQGSEA. V was trimmed by 4 bases and J by 4 bases, leaving 13 bases between them. This CDR3 comprises 13 residues. The CDR3 DNA follows: TGCAGCGTTGTGGAGGGGTCGGGCACTGAAGCTTTCTTT. Protein product: CSVVEGSGTEAFF.

This clonotype was picked up many times. The chain has TRBV14 and TRBJ2-7, with 11 bases fitting TRBD1. The CDR3 consists of 15 residues. The J segment lost 4 bases and the V segment lost 5 bases, leaving 7 bases of the junction unmatched. Germline V CDR1 and CDR2: SGHDN, FVKESK. The CDR3 here is CASSGTGQGAYEQYF. CDR3 coding DNA: TGTGCCAGCAGCGGCACCGGACAGGGGGCGTACGAGCAGTACTTC. Combining the CDR3 with reference TRBV14 and TRBJ2-7 gives the whole variable domain EAGVTQFPSHSVIEKGQTVTLRCDPISGHDNLYWYRRVMGKEIKFLLHFVKESKQDESGMPNNRFLAERTGGTYSTLKVQPAELEDSGVYFCASSGTGQGAYEQYFGPGTRLTVT.

Ten or more counts support this clonotype. The gene calls are TRBV28 and TRBJ1-1; D might be TRBD1 (6 bases). CDR1 is MDHEN, CDR2 SYDVKM, per germline. The CDR3 extends over 14 amino acids. V lost 5 bases to trimming and J lost 6 bases, with 16 bases between them. CDR3 in DNA: TGTGCCAGCAGTACCCCCGGGGGGGCTGCTGAAGCTTTCTTT. Translation gives CASSTPGGAAEAFF.

This clonotype was seen repeatedly, ten times or more. The J gene is TRBJ1-5, the V gene TRBV7-8; D is possibly TRBD1 (6 bases). The germline CDR1 and CDR2 sequences are SGHVS and FQNEAQ. V dropped 2 bases and J dropped 6 bases, with 20 bases sitting between them. The CDR3 runs 17 residues. In DNA form, the CDR3 reads TGTGCCAGCAGCTTAACGGGTGGGGGGCTCTCTGGTCAGCCCCAGCATTTT. Protein product: CASSLTGGGLSGQPQHF.